One sample yielded the 14 T cell receptor beta chains listed below, sequenced in a study of blood T cell repertoires in COVID-19 (dated by TCRdb to 2020 to 2021). Library prep was done by the immunoSEQ multiplex PCR assay. This immuneACCESS table, as held by TCRdb, lists in-frame sequences with V and J called but not all clones. Of the missing ones, under half trace to an unresolved V gene in checked studies; the others have no known cause. The sample table shows approximately 500,000 clones, and about 88% are seen once. The leading ten clones occupy around 0.9% of the sample. The material sequenced was peripheral blood. These receptors all stem from a man aged 18 to 30 with COVID-19, enrolled during active disease.

V is TRBV11-2 and J is TRBJ1-3; no clear D gene. Germline CDR1 is SGHAT and CDR2 is FQNNGV. The CDR3 is made up of 15 amino acids. V was trimmed by 5 bases and J by 3 bases, leaving 14 bases between them. The CDR3 DNA sequence: TGTGCCAGCAGCAACCCGGGATTGCTTGGAAACACCATATATTTT. This gives the protein CASSNPGLLGNTIYF.

This sequence joins TRBV7-8 and TRBJ2-1, with 12 bases fitting TRBD2. The ends lost 5 bases at V and 9 bases at J; junction bases unmatched: 8. The germline CDR1 and CDR2 sequences are SGHVS and FQNEAQ. There are 15 residues in the CDR3. CDR3 nucleotides: TGTGCCAGCAGCCACAGGACTAGCGGGGAAGGTGAGCAGTTCTTC. Amino acid sequence: CASSHRTSGEGEQFF.

The chain couples TRBV6-6 to TRBJ2-7; 7 bases are shared with TRBD1. J gave up 6 bases and V 6 bases, and 5 bases lay outside the gene matches. The CDR3 runs 12 residues. Per germline, CDR1 MNHNY and CDR2 SVGAGI (reference sequence). CDR3 in amino acids: CASSPNRGEQYF. The CDR3 DNA reads as TGTGCCAGCAGCCCGAACAGGGGCGAGCAGTACTTC.

The chain recombines TRBV12-3 or TRBV12-4 with TRBJ1-2; D is undetermined. The length of the CDR3 is 13 residues. Trimming took 0 bases from V and 4 from J, leaving 6 bases between them. CDR3 nucleotides: TGTGCCAGCAGTTTAGCAGGGAGCTATGGCTACACCTTC. Residues: CASSLAGSYGYTF.

V usage is TRBV29-1 and J usage is TRBJ2-3; weak D call: TRBD2 (6 bases). V was shortened by 6 bases and J by 0 bases, with 10 bases between the two germline ends. CDR1 and CDR2 from the germline V gene are SQVTM and ANQGSEA. This CDR3 comprises 13 residues. CDR3 amino acids: CSVAGRSTDTQYF. The CDR3 DNA sequence: TGCAGCGTGGCGGGGCGTAGCACAGATACGCAGTATTTT.

This clone was seen once. An end of the junction does not agree with germline; a read error may underlie this. This sequence joins TRBV30 and TRBJ1-1, with D tentatively TRBD1 (5 bases). The germline CDR1 and CDR2 sequences are GTSNPN and SVGIG (reference sequence). This CDR3 comprises 13 residues. The chain's CDR3 is CAWNRQPNAEAFF. Here the CDR3 DNA reads TGTGCCTGGAATCGACAGCCGAACGCTGAAGCTTTCTTT.

This chain connects TRBV19 to TRBJ2-3; 7 bases fit TRBD1. This CDR3 contains 15 residues. J gave up 0 bases and V 4 bases, and 4 bases lay outside the gene matches. Germline V lookup: CDR1 LNHDA, CDR2 SQIVND (reference sequence). The CDR3 DNA follows: TGTGCCAGTAGTACTACAGGGGCGAGCACAGATACGCAGTATTTT. Its translation is CASSTTGASTDTQYF.

The chain recombines TRBV11-2 with TRBJ2-5, with D possibly being TRBD2 (6 bases). In germline, CDR1 is SGHAT, CDR2 FQNNGV. This CDR3 spans 13 amino acids. Between the trimmed V and J ends, which lost 3 bases and 4 bases, there was a span of 9 bases. The CDR3 is CASSLGGRETQYF. Here the CDR3 DNA reads TGTGCCAGCAGCTTGGGGGGACGAGAGACCCAGTACTTC.

The chain combines TRBV12-5 with TRBJ2-4; D might be TRBD1 (7 bases). Germline CDR1 LGHNT, CDR2 FRNRAP. The CDR3 runs 13 residues. V was clipped by 3 bases and J by 10 bases, with 13 bases between them. The CDR3 loop reads CASGLGQEGIQYF. The DNA for the CDR3 is TGTGCTAGTGGTTTAGGACAGGAGGGGATTCAGTACTTC. The variable domain in full, completed from reference TRBV12-5 and TRBJ2-4, reads DARVTQTPRHKVTEMGQEVTMRCQPILGHNTVFWYRQTMMQGLELLAYFRNRAPLDDSGMPKDRFSAEMPDATLATLKIQPSEPRDSAVYFCASGLGQEGIQYFGAGTRLSVL.

The V call is TRBV6-5, the J call TRBJ1-1, with 9 bases identical to TRBD1. Germline-derived CDR1 and CDR2 are MNHEY and SVGAGI. The CDR3 covers 13 residues. J was trimmed by 5 bases and V by 8 bases; bases with no gene match: 6. This CDR3 reads CASSTGGKTEAFF. The CDR3 DNA follows: TGTGCCAGCTCTACAGGGGGCAAGACTGAAGCTTTCTTT.

This chain joins TRBV11-2 and TRBJ2-3, with D possibly being TRBD2 (6 bases). V lost 3 bases to trimming and J lost 6 bases, with 7 bases between them. This CDR3 spans 12 amino acids. The germline V gene has CDR1 SGHAT and CDR2 FQNNGV. Here the CDR3 reads CASSFTSDTQYF. CDR3 sequence (DNA): TGTGCCAGCAGCTTCACTAGCGATACGCAGTATTTT.

The chain is built from TRBV3-1 (or the pseudogene TRBV3-2) and TRBJ2-5; 12 bases line up with TRBD1. Germline V gene data show CDR1 as LGHDT and CDR2 as YNNKEL (reference sequence). The ends lost 3 bases at V and 5 bases at J; junction bases unmatched: 7. The CDR3 has 16 amino acids. The CDR3 protein is CASSQAGTGGLETQYF. In DNA form, the CDR3 reads TGTGCCAGCAGCCAGGCCGGGACAGGGGGCTTGGAGACCCAGTACTTC.

This clone appeared a single time. The chain is built from TRBV6-5 and TRBJ2-6; a weak D match, TRBD2 (5 bases). The CDR3 spans 15 residues. CDR1 and CDR2 from the germline V gene are MNHEY and SVGAGI. Deletions cut 5 bases from V and 0 bases from J, with 8 bases between. CDR3 sequence (DNA): TGTGCCAGCAGTCCCGCGGGCTCTGGGGCCAACGTCCTGACTTTC. Translated, it gives CASSPAGSGANVLTF.

V and J are TRBV7-8 and TRBJ2-7, with 7 positions matching TRBD1. This CDR3 is 14 amino acids long. V trimming: 5 bases; J trimming: 2 bases; junction bases outside the gene matches: 6. CDR1 and CDR2 from the germline V gene are SGHVS and FQNEAQ. The CDR3 is CASSIRDSAYEQYF. Here the CDR3 DNA reads TGTGCCAGCAGCATCCGGGACAGCGCCTACGAGCAGTACTTC.